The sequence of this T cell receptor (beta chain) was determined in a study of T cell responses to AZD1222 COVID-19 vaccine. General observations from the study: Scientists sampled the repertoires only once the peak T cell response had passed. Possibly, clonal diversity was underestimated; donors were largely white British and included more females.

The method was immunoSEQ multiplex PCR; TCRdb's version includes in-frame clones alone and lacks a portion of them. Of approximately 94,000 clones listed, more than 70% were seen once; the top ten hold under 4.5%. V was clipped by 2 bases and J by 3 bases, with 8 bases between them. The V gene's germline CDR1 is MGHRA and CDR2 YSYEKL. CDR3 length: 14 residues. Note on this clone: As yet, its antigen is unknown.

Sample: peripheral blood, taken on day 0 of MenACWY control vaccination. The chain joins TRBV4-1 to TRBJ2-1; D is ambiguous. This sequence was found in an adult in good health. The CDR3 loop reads CASSQPDNYNEQFF. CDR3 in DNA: TGCGCCAGCAGCCAACCCGACAACTACAATGAGCAGTTCTTC.